This TCR beta chain emerged from a study of blood T cell repertoires in COVID-19. Grouping used clinical history reported by participants in a survey and questionnaire. V was clipped by 0 bases and J by 2 bases; unmatched bases: 6. This CDR3 contains 15 residues. CDR1 and CDR2 from the germline V gene are GTSNPN and SVGIG (reference sequence). Sequenced by immunoSEQ multiplex PCR; TCRdb stores in-frame clones only, minus some. The sample has 250,000 to 300,000 clones; nearly 90% are singletons. The chain uses TRBV30 and TRBJ2-7; 8 bases align to TRBD1. The receptor comes from a woman aged 25 to 45 who had recovered from COVID-19. What was sequenced was PBMCs or T cells enriched from blood (not recorded which). The CDR3 sequence: CAWSVATGVPYEQYF. CDR3 bases: TGTGCCTGGAGTGTAGCGACAGGGGTCCCCTACGAGCAGTACTTC.